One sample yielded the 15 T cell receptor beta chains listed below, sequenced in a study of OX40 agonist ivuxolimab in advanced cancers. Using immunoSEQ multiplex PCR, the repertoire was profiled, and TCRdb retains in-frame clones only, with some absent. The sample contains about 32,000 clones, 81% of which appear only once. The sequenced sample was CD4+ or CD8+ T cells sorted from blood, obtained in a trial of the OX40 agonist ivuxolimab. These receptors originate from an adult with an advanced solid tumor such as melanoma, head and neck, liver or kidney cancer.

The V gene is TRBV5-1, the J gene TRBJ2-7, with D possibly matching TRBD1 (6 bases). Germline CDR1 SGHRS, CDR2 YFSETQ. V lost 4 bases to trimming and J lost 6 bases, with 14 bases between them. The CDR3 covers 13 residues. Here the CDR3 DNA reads TGCGCCAGCAGCCAGGGGTCTGTAAGCGAGCAGTACTTC. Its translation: CASSQGSVSEQYF.

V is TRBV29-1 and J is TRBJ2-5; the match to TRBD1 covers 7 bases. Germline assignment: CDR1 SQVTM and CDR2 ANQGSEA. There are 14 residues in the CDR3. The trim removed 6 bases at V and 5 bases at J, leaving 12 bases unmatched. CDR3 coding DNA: TGCAGCGTCGCATACAGGGGTCGGCTCGAGACCCAGTACTTC. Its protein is CSVAYRGRLETQYF.

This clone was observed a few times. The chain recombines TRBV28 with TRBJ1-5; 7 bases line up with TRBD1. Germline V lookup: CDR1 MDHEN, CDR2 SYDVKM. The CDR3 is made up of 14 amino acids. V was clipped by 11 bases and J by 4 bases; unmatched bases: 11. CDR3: CACDTSTGNQPQHF. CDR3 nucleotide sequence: TGTGCCTGCGACACCTCGACAGGGAATCAGCCCCAGCATTTT. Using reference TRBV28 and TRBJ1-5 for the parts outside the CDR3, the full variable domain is DVKVTQSSRYLVKRTGEKVFLECVQDMDHENMFWYRQDPGLGLRLIYFSYDVKMKEKGDIPEGYSVSREKKERFSLILESASTNQTSMYLCACDTSTGNQPQHFGDGTRLSIL.

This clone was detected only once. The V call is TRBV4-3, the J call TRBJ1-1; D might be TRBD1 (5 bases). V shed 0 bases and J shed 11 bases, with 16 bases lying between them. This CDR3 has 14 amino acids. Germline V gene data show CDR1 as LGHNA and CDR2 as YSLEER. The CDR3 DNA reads TGCGCCAGCAGCCAAGATATACAGGTCGGTTCGGCTTTCTTT. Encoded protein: CASSQDIQVGSAFF.

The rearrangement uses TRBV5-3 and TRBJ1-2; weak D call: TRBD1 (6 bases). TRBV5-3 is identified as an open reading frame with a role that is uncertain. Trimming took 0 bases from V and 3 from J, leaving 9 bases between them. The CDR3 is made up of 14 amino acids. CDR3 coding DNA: TGTGCCAGAAGCTTGGACAGGGAGGACTATGGCTACACCTTC. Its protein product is CARSLDREDYGYTF.

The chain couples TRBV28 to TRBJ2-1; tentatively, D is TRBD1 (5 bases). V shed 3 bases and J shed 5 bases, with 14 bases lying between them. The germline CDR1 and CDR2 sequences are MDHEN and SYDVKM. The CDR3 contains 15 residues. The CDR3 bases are TGTGCCAGCAGTTTTTTGAGACAGAGAGACAATGAGCAGTTCTTC. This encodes CASSFLRQRDNEQFF.

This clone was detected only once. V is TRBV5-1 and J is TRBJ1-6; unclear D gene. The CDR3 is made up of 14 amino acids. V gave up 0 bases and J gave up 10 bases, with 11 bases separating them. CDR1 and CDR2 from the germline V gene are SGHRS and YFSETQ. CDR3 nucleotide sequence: TGCGCCAGCAGCTTGGCGGTCACGGGGTCACCCCTCCACTTT. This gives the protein CASSLAVTGSPLHF.

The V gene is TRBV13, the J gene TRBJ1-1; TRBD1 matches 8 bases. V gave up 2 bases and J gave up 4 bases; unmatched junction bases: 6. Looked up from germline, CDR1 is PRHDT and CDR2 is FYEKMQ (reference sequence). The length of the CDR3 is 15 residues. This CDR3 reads CASSLQGALGTEAFF. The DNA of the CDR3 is TGTGCCAGCAGCTTACAGGGGGCGCTGGGCACTGAAGCTTTCTTT.

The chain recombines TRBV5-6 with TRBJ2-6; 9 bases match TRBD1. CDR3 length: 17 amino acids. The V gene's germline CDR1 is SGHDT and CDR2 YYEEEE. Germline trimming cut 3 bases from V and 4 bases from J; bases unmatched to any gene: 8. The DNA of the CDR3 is TGTGCCAGCAGCTCCTTACAGGGGGCGCGAGGGGCCAACGTCCTGACTTTC. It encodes CASSSLQGARGANVLTF.

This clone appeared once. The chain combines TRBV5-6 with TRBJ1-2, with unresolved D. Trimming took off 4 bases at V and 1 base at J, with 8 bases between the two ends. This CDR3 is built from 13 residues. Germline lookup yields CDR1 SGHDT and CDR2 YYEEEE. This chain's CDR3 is CASSKDVNYGYTF. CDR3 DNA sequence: TGTGCCAGCAGCAAGGACGTTAACTATGGCTACACCTTC.

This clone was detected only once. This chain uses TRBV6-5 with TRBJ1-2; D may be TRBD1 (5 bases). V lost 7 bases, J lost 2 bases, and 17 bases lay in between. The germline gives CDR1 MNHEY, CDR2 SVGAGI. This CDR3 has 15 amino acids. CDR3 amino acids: CASKGPGLGNYGYTF. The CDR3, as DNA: TGTGCCAGCAAGGGGCCGGGACTGGGGAACTATGGCTACACCTTC.

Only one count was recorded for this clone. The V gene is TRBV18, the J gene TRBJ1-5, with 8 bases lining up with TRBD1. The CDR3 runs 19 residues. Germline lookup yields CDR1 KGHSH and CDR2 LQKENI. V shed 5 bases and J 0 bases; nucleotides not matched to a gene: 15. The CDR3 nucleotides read TGTGCCAGCTCATCCTACAGGGGGACCAACCCTAATAGCAATCAGCCCCAGCATTTT. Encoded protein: CASSSYRGTNPNSNQPQHF.

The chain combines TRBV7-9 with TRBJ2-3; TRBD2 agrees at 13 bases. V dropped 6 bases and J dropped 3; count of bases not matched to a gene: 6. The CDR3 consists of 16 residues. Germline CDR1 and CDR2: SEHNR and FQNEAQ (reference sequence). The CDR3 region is CASSPGLAGVTDTQYF. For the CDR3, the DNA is TGTGCCAGCAGTCCCGGACTAGCGGGGGTTACAGATACGCAGTATTTT.

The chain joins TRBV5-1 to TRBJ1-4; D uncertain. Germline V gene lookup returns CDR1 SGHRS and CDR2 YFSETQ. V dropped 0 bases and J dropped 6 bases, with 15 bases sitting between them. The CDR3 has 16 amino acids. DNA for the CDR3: TGCGCCAGCAGCTTGGACATAGGGTCTAGGGATGAAAAACTGTTTTTT. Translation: CASSLDIGSRDEKLFF.

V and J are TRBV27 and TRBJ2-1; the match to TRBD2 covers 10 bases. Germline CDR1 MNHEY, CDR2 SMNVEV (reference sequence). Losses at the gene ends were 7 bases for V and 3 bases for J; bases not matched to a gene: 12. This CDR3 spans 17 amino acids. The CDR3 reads CASTGGTLAGDYNEQFF. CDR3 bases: TGTGCCAGCACTGGAGGGACTCTAGCGGGGGACTACAATGAGCAGTTCTTC.